This T cell receptor beta chain was recorded in a study of OX40 agonist ivuxolimab in advanced cancers. Study-wide background: Age averaged around 58 years (range about 20 to 80), and around 87% were male.

Repertoires were generated with immunoSEQ multiplex PCR, while TCRdb's copy carries only in-frame clones and drops some. The table records around 80,000 clones, roughly nine tenths of them present only once. Worth noting for this clone: No antigen is known for it. A junction boundary mismatches the germline segment, possibly from a read error.

The study, taken as a whole, reports: Partial responders receiving 0.1-3.0 mg/kg showed among the lowest clonal expansion.

Prior autoimmune disease or systemic immunosuppression barred patients. With baseline, cycle 4 day 1, and cycle 7 day 1 as timepoints, blood was sampled. The germline CDR1 and CDR2 sequences are MNHNS and SASEGT. The CDR3 contains 14 residues. The chain couples TRBV6-1 to TRBJ1-3; no clear D gene. The source was CD4+ or CD8+ T cells sorted from blood, collected in a trial of the OX40 agonist ivuxolimab. The TCR originated in an adult with an advanced solid tumor such as melanoma, head and neck, liver or kidney cancer. The chain's CDR3 is CASNERNSGNTIYF. CDR3 coding DNA: TGTGCCAGCAATGAACGAAACTCTGGAAACACCATATATTTT.